This paragraph covers one T cell receptor beta chain sequence. Clinical symptoms, serum thyroxine, TRAb, thyroid ultrasound and orbital computed tomography informed diagnoses. The sample belongs to a study of T cells in Graves' hyperthyroidism and ophthalmopathy. Study overall: Once the initial diagnosis was made, peripheral blood was obtained before any treatment.

RNA transcripts served as the template for amplifying TCR beta CDR3 regions. With the HTBI primer set, the TCR CDR3 went through a first round of RT-PCR. TCRdb fed the multiplex PCR reads into MiXCR, producing one record per CDR3 protein. The table has more than 300,000 distinct CDR3 sequences, about a sixth seen once. CDR1 DFQATT and CDR2 SNEGSKA come from the germline V gene (reference sequence). V shed 2 bases and J shed 5 bases, with 15 bases lying between them. This CDR3 has 15 residues. The source material was blood. The clonotype comes from a woman aged 25 to 39 with Graves' hyperthyroidism that later progressed to Graves' ophthalmopathy. The chain links TRBV20-1 to TRBJ1-4, with unresolved D. CDR3 nucleotides: TGCAGTGCTAGAATCCTAGCAGAGTGGAATGAAAAACTGTTTTTT. Its protein is CSARILAEWNEKLFF.